This record concerns one T cell receptor (beta chain) sequence. The target antigen is unknown. Germline lookup yields CDR1 ENHRY and CDR2 SYGVKD. This CDR3 has 18 residues. V shed 6 bases, J shed 0 bases, and the junction held 14 bases outside the gene matches. The data stem from a study of T cell repertoires in cytomegalovirus infection. About the study: Public TCR beta signatures were indicative of both CMV infection and a matching HLA type.

General study points: What dominated the ex vivo response were HLA-C-restricted CMV-specific TCR beta clonotypes.

TCRdb reprocessed the reads with MiXCR, giving one entry per CDR3 protein. The table includes hundreds of thousands of distinct CDR3 sequences, approximately 33% detected once. This receptor was taken from a human donor in good health (CMV status not recorded). Some clones in this sample may be carry-over from other donors' samples. The specimen comprised cultured PBMCs, sampled from culture after CMV antigen stimulation. The V and J genes are TRBV10-3 and TRBJ2-3, with TRBD2 matching over 8 bases. As DNA, the CDR3 is TGTGCCATCAGACCTAGGACTAGCTCTTTAGCTAGCACAGATACGCAGTATTTT. This gives the protein CAIRPRTSSLASTDTQYF.